A single sample gave rise to the 23 T cell receptor beta chains below, sequenced in a study of control samples from healthy donors and cancer patients. Libraries were prepared by immunoSEQ multiplex PCR; TCRdb keeps only in-frame clonotypes and omits some of them. The table includes around 90,000 clones, about 89% detected once. Sequenced input: blood. The source of these receptors is a man between 25 and 39 years old in good health.

The chain couples TRBV24-1 to TRBJ2-2; 9 bases are shared with TRBD2. The germline V gene has CDR1 KGHDR and CDR2 SFDVKD. This CDR3 has 18 residues. V lost 2 bases to trimming and J lost 7 bases; unmatched junction nucleotides: 13. CDR3 sequence reads: CATSDSRRREGRDGELFF. The DNA for the CDR3 is TGTGCCACCAGTGATTCCCGACGGCGGGAGGGCCGCGACGGGGAGCTGTTTTTT.

The chain uses TRBV15 and TRBJ2-5, with D hard to call. The V gene lost 0 bases and the J gene lost 5 bases, with 13 bases spanning the gap. This CDR3 is built from 15 residues. CDR1 is LNHNV, CDR2 YYDKDF, per germline (reference sequence). CDR3 bases: TGTGCCACCAGCAGAGATTTGGTCACAGTCGAGACCCAGTACTTC. This translates into CATSRDLVTVETQYF.

V is TRBV25-1 and J is TRBJ1-2; D might be TRBD1 (5 bases). There are 12 residues in the CDR3. V lost 8 bases to trimming and J lost 5 bases, with 12 bases between them. The germline CDR1 and CDR2 sequences are MGHDK and SYGVNS. The CDR3 DNA reads as TGTGCCAGCGGGGGTGGGATGTATGGCTACACCTTC. Its translation is CASGGGMYGYTF.

The chain combines TRBV5-6 with TRBJ1-2, with 7 bases lining up with TRBD1. Germline V gene data show CDR1 as SGHDT and CDR2 as YYEEEE. This CDR3 comprises 14 residues. V shed 3 bases, J shed 6 bases, and the junction held 8 bases outside the gene matches. CDR3 protein: CASSWVDRINGYTF. CDR3 coding DNA: TGTGCCAGCAGCTGGGTGGACAGGATCAATGGCTACACCTTC.

The chain carries TRBV20-1 and TRBJ1-1; D might be TRBD1 (6 bases). From germline, CDR1 is DFQATT and CDR2 SNEGSKA (reference sequence). V was trimmed by 3 bases and J by 3 bases, leaving 20 bases between them. CDR3 length: 16 amino acids. The CDR3 DNA is TGCAGTGCTAGTCCCTACTCCCAGGGGACTTACACTGAAGCTTTCTTT. This sequence encodes CSASPYSQGTYTEAFF.

This chain links TRBV6-6 with TRBJ2-3; 7 bases agree with TRBD2. This CDR3 spans 14 amino acids. The germline CDR1 and CDR2 sequences are MNHNY and SVGAGI (reference sequence). With 6 bases clipped from V and 1 base from J, the junction kept 4 bases outside the gene matches. In DNA form, the CDR3 reads TGTGCCAGCAGGGTCACTAGCGGCACAGATACGCAGTATTTT. Amino acid sequence: CASRVTSGTDTQYF.

This clone was seen just once. Here the CDR3 reads CASSLDSGGVRNEQFF. As DNA, the CDR3 is TGCGCCAGCAGCTTGGACTCAGGGGGCGTACGGAATGAGCAGTTCTTC. This chain links TRBV5-1 with TRBJ2-1; 8 nucleotides align to TRBD1. Germline V gene sequence: CDR1 SGHRS, CDR2 YFSETQ. CDR3 length: 16 residues. The V and J ends lost 0 bases and 7 bases, in that order; junction bases with no gene match: 9.

The rearrangement links TRBV28 to TRBJ1-1; no clear D. Germline CDR1 MDHEN, CDR2 SYDVKM. The V end was cut by 10 bases, the J end by 0 bases, with 9 bases between. The CDR3 has 12 amino acids. This CDR3 is CATSEVNTEAFF. CDR3 DNA sequence: TGTGCCACCTCTGAGGTGAACACTGAAGCTTTCTTT.

V gene TRBV2 combines with J gene TRBJ2-6, with a weak D call TRBD1 (5 bases). Germline V gene sequence: CDR1 SNHLY, CDR2 FYNNEI. Trimming shortened V by 6 bases and J by 0 bases, and 12 bases separated the two germline ends. The CDR3 extends over 16 amino acids. The CDR3 coding sequence is TGTGCCAGCAGCAGGGATGCGGCCTCTGGGGCCAACGTCCTGACTTTC. Its protein is CASSRDAASGANVLTF.

The rearrangement joins TRBV7-2 to TRBJ2-7; 14 bases agree with TRBD2. Germline CDR1 is SGHTA and CDR2 is FQGNSA. Trimming took 3 bases from V and 6 from J; bases not matched to a gene: 4. The CDR3 covers 15 residues. The CDR3, as DNA: TGTGCCAGCAGCTTGACTAGCGGGGGGGCCGCCGAGCAGTACGTC. Its protein is CASSLTSGGAAEQYV.

The chain has TRBV27 and TRBJ1-2; 8 bases fit TRBD1. J lost 8 bases, V lost 6 bases, and 11 bases had no gene match. The CDR3 is 14 amino acids. The V gene's germline CDR1 is MNHEY and CDR2 SMNVEV (reference sequence). CDR3: CASRGTGGFGGYTF. CDR3 nucleotide sequence: TGTGCCAGCAGGGGAACAGGGGGGTTTGGAGGCTACACCTTC.

The chain uses TRBV7-9 and TRBJ2-6; possibly TRBD1 for D (6 bases). Germline assignment: CDR1 SEHNR and CDR2 FQNEAQ (reference sequence). Trimming shortened V by 4 bases and J by 2 bases, and 18 bases separated the two germline ends. The CDR3 totals 18 residues. The chain's CDR3 is CASSSGRGILTGANVLTF. For the CDR3, the DNA is TGTGCCAGCAGCTCGGGCAGGGGTATTCTCACTGGGGCCAACGTCCTGACTTTC.

The V and J genes are TRBV24-1 and TRBJ2-2; 7 nucleotides line up with TRBD2. Germline V lookup: CDR1 KGHDR, CDR2 SFDVKD. V shed 0 bases, J shed 7 bases, and the junction held 4 bases outside the gene matches. CDR3 length equals 15 residues. CDR3 coding DNA: TGTGCCACCAGTGATTTGCCACCGGGGGGCGGGGAGCTGTTTTTT. This sequence encodes CATSDLPPGGGELFF.

The chain links TRBV21-1 to TRBJ2-2. TRBV21-1 is noted as a pseudogene. The CDR3 length is 12 residues. CDR3 amino acids: CASSKVPGELFF. The CDR3 DNA follows: TGTGCCAGCAGCAAAGTCCCCGGGGAGCTGTTTTTT.

This chain links TRBV24-1 with TRBJ2-2, with 12 bases aligning to TRBD1. The CDR3 covers 15 residues. V lost 7 bases, J lost 7 bases, and 6 bases stayed unmatched. CDR1 is KGHDR and CDR2 is SFDVKD in the germline V gene. CDR3 in amino acids: CATRGTGGGIGELFF. The CDR3 DNA reads TGTGCCACCAGGGGGACAGGGGGCGGGATCGGGGAGCTGTTTTTT.

This clone was counted only a few times. The gene calls are TRBV6-5 and TRBJ2-7, with D possibly being TRBD1 (6 bases). Per germline, CDR1 MNHEY and CDR2 SVGAGI. The CDR3 totals 12 residues. Between the trimmed V and J ends, which lost 6 bases and 7 bases, there was a span of 13 bases. The CDR3 nucleotides are TGTGCCAGCAGGGACAGCGTCTGGGAGCAGTACTTC. Residues: CASRDSVWEQYF.

V usage is TRBV2 and J usage is TRBJ2-4; 7 bases map to TRBD1. Germline lookup yields CDR1 SNHLY and CDR2 FYNNEI. Germline trimming cut 8 bases from V and 2 bases from J; bases unmatched to any gene: 9. This CDR3 contains 15 residues. CDR3 DNA: TGTGCCAGCCAAAACAGGGGTCGATCCAAAAACATTCAGTACTTC. Its translation: CASQNRGRSKNIQYF.

This clone was picked up many times. The genes are TRBV5-1 and TRBJ2-3; no clear D. The CDR3 contains 15 residues. Germline values: CDR1 SGHRS, CDR2 YFSETQ. Trimming pared 0 bases from V and 2 bases from J, leaving 10 bases between. As DNA, the CDR3 is TGCGCCAGCAGCTTGGCCGGCCAGCTCACAGATACGCAGTATTTT. Translating gives CASSLAGQLTDTQYF.

J is TRBJ1-3 and V is TRBV5-1; TRBD1 might be the D (6 bases). Germline V gene lookup returns CDR1 SGHRS and CDR2 YFSETQ. This CDR3 comprises 17 residues. V shed 4 bases and J shed 0 bases, with 17 bases lying between them. The CDR3 DNA follows: TGCGCCAGCAGCCCCACCGGGACACTGGGCTCTGGAAACACCATATATTTT. It specifies CASSPTGTLGSGNTIYF.

V and J are TRBV6-5 and TRBJ1-2; D call uncertain. Germline CDR1 reads MNHEY; CDR2 reads SVGAGI. CDR3 length: 12 amino acids. V lost 6 bases and J 4 bases, leaving 9 bases between the germline ends. The chain's CDR3 is CASSGSSYGYTF. The CDR3 nucleotides are TGTGCCAGCAGCGGGAGCAGCTATGGCTACACCTTC.

The CDR3 sequence is CASVGDRGGRQPQHF. CDR3 coding DNA: TGTGCTAGTGTCGGCGACAGGGGCGGTCGTCAGCCCCAGCATTTT. The chain couples TRBV12-5 to TRBJ1-5, with 8 bases aligning to TRBD1. From germline, CDR1 is LGHNT and CDR2 FRNRAP. Trimming took 7 bases from V and 6 from J; bases not matched to a gene: 11. The CDR3 has 15 amino acids.

CDR3 loop: CASSYGDRMNTEAFF. The CDR3 nucleotides are TGTGCCAGCAGTTACGGAGACAGAATGAACACTGAAGCTTTCTTT. The chain employs TRBV6-5 and TRBJ1-1; D is perhaps TRBD1 (5 bases). V lost 2 bases to trimming and J lost 0 bases, with 10 bases between them. The CDR3 totals 15 residues. Germline V CDR1 and CDR2: MNHEY, SVGAGI.

The chain employs TRBV20-1 and TRBJ2-7; no reliable D call. The length of the CDR3 is 11 residues. V was trimmed by 4 bases and J by 6 bases, leaving 10 bases between them. Germline loops: CDR1 DFQATT, CDR2 SNEGSKA (reference sequence). CDR3: CSANKGLEQYF. The CDR3 region has the DNA TGCAGTGCTAACAAGGGCCTCGAGCAGTACTTC.